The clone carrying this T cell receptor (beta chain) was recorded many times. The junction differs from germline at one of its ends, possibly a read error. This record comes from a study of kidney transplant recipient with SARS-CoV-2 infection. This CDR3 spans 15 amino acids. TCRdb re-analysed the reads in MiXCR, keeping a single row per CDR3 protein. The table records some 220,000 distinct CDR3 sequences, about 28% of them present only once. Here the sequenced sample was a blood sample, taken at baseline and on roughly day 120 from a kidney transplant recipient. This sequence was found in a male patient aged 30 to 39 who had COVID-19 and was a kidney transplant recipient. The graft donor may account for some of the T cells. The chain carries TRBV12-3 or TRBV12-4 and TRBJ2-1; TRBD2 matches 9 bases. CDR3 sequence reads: CASSLGAGGRNEQFF. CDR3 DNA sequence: TGTGCCAGCAGCTTAGGAGCGGGAGGACGGAATGAGCAGTTCTTC.